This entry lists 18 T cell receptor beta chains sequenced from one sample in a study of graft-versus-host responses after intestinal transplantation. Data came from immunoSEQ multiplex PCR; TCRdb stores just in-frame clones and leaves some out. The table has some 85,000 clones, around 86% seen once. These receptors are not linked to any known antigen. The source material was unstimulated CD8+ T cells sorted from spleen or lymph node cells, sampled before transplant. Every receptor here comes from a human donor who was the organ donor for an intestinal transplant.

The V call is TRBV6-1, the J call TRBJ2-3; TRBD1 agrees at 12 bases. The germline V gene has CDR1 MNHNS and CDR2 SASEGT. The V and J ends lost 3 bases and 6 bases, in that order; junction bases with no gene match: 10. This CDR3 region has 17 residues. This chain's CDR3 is CASSERGTGGSHDTQYF. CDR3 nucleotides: TGTGCCAGCAGTGAGAGGGGGACAGGGGGCTCCCACGATACGCAGTATTTT.

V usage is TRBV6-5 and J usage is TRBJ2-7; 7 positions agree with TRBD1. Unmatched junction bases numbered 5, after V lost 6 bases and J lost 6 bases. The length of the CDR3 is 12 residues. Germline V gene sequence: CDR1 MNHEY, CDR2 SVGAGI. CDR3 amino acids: CASSIQGSEQYF. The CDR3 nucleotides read TGTGCCAGCAGCATACAGGGGAGCGAGCAGTACTTC.

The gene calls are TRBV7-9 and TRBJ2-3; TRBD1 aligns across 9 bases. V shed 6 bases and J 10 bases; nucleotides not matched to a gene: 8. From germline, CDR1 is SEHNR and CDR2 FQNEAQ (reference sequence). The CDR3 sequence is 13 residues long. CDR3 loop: CASSFNRTGAQYF. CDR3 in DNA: TGTGCCAGCAGTTTTAACCGGACAGGGGCGCAGTATTTT.

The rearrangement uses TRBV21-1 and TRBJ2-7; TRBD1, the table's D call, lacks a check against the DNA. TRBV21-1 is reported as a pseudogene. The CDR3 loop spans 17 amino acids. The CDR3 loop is CASSNIPLRQGAYEQYF. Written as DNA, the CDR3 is TGTGCCAGCAGCAACATTCCCTTAAGACAGGGGGCTTACGAGCAGTACTTC.

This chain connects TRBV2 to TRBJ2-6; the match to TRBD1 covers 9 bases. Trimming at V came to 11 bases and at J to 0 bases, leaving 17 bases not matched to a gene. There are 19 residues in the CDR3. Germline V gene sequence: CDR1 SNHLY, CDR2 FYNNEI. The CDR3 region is CAVLQGALKGSSGANVLTF. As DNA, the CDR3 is TGTGCCGTCCTACAGGGGGCGTTAAAGGGGTCCTCTGGGGCCAACGTCCTGACTTTC.

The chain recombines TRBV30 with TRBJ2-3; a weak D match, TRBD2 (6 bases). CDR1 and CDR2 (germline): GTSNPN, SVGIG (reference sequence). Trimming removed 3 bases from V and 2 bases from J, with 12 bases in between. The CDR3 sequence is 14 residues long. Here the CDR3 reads CAWSPGTSTDTQYF. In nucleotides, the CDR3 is TGTGCCTGGAGCCCCGGGACTTCCACAGATACGCAGTATTTT.

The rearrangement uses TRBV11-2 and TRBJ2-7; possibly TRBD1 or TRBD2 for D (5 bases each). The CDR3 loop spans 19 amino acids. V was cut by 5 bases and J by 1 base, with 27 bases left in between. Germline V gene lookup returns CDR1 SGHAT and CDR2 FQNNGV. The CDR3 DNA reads TGTGCCAGCAGCGTGGGGGTCAGGGTTAAAGAGGTCTCTTCCTACGAGCAGTACTTC. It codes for CASSVGVRVKEVSSYEQYF. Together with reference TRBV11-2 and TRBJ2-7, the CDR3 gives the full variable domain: EAGVAQSPRYKIIEKRQSVAFWCNPISGHATLYWYQQILGQGPKLLIQFQNNGVVDDSQLPKDRFSAERLKGVDSTLKIQPAKLEDSAVYLCASSVGVRVKEVSSYEQYFGPGTRLTVT.

The CDR3 region has the DNA TGTGCCAGCAGTGAGACGGGTGAAGGGAGCGTAGACGAGCAGTACTTC. Its translation: CASSETGEGSVDEQYF. The gene calls are TRBV6-1 and TRBJ2-7; D is possibly TRBD2 (5 bases). CDR1 and CDR2 (germline): MNHNS, SASEGT. With 3 bases removed from V and 5 bases from J, the gap between germline ends came to 20 bases. This CDR3 has 16 amino acids.

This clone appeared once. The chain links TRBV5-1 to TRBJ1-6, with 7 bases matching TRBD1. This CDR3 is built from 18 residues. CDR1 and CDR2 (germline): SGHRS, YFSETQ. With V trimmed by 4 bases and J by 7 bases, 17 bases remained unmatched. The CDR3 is CASSPSDRRRSWNSPLHF. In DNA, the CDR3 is TGCGCCAGCAGCCCTTCGGACAGGCGTCGGTCTTGGAATTCACCCCTCCACTTT.

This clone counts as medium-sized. CDR3 sequence reads: CASSLVSNYNEQFF. In DNA, the CDR3 is TGTGCCAGCAGCTTAGTCAGCAATTACAATGAGCAGTTCTTC. The rearrangement joins TRBV7-8 to TRBJ2-1; the D is unclear. Trimming took off 1 base at V and 4 bases at J, with 8 bases between the two ends. The germline V gene has CDR1 SGHVS and CDR2 FQNEAQ. The CDR3 has 14 residues.

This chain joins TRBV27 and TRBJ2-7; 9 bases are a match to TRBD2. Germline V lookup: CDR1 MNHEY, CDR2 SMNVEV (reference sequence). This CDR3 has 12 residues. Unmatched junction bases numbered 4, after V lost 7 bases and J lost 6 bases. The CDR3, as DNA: TGTGCCAGCAAAGGCGGGGGGGTCGAGCAGTACTTC. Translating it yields CASKGGGVEQYF.

CDR3 DNA: TGCGCCAGCAGCGGGGGGACAGGGACCGAGCAGTACTTC. It specifies CASSGGTGTEQYF. This rearrangement joins TRBV4-1 to TRBJ2-7; TRBD1 matches at 9 bases. V lost 5 bases to trimming and J lost 6 bases; unmatched junction nucleotides: 5. The germline gives CDR1 MGHRA, CDR2 YSYEKL. This CDR3 has 13 amino acids.

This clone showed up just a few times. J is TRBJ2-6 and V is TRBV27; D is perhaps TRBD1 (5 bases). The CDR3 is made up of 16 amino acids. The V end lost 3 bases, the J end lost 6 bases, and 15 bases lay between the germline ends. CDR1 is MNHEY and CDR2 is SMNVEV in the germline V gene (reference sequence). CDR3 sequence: CASSLQGAGVANVLTF. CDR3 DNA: TGTGCCAGCAGTTTGCAAGGGGCCGGTGTGGCCAACGTCCTGACTTTC.

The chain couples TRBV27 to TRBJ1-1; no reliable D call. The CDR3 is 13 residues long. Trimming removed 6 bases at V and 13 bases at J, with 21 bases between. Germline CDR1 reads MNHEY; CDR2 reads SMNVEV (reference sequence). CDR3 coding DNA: TGTGCCAGCAGCCCCCCAGGATTCTTACCCTTTTTCTTT. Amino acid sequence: CASSPPGFLPFFF.

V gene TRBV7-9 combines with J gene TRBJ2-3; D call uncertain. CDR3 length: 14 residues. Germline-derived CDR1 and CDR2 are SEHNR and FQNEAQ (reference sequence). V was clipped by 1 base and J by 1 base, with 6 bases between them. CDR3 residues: CASSLEWGTDTQYF. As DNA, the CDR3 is TGTGCCAGCAGCTTAGAGTGGGGCACAGATACGCAGTATTTT.

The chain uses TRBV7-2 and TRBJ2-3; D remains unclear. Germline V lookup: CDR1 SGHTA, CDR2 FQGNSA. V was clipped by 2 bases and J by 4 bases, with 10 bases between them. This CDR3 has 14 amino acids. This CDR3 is CASSLIQGADTQYF. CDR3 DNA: TGTGCCAGCAGCTTAATTCAAGGCGCAGATACGCAGTATTTT.

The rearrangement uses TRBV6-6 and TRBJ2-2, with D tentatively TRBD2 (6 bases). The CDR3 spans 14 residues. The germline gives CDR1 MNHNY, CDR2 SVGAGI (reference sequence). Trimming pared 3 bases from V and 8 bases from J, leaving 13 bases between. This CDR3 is CASSYPGGGGELFF. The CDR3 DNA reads TGTGCCAGCAGTTATCCCGGTGGAGGGGGGGAGCTGTTTTTT.

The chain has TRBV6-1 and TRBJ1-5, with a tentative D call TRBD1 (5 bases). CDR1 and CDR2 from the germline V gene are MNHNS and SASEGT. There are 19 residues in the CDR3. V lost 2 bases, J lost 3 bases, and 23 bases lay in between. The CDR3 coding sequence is TGTGCCAGCAGTGAATCGAGGTATCCCGGTCAGGGCACCAATCAGCCCCAGCATTTT. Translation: CASSESRYPGQGTNQPQHF.